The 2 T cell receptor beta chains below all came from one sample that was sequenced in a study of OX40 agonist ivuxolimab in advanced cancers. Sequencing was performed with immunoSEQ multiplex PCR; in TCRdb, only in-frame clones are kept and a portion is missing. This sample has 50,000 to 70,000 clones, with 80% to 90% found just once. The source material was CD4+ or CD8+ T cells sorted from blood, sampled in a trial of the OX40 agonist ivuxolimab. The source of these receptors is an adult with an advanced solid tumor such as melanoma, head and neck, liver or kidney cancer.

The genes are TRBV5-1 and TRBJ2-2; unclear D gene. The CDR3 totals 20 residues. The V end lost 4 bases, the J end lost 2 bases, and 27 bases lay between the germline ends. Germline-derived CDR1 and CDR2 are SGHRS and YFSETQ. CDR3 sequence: CASSPTLVTRNRPNTGELFF. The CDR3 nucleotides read TGCGCCAGCAGCCCCACCCTCGTTACGCGGAACCGGCCCAACACCGGGGAGCTGTTTTTT.

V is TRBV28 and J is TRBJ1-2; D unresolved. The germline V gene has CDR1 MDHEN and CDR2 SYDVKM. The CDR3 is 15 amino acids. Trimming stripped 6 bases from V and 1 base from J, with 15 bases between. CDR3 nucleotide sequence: TGTGCCAGCAGGCTTAGAATGGATCTTAACTATGGCTACACCTTC. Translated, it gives CASRLRMDLNYGYTF.